The sequence of this T cell receptor beta chain was determined in a study of blood T cell repertoires in COVID-19. For the study at large: Samples came from the United States, Italy and Spain, spanning acute and convalescent COVID-19.

The length of the CDR3 is 13 residues. Germline CDR1 and CDR2: ENHRY and SYGVKD. V gave up 0 bases and J gave up 5 bases, with 5 bases separating them. Sequencing was performed with immunoSEQ multiplex PCR; in TCRdb, only in-frame clones are kept and a portion is missing. Of approximately 190,000 clones listed, 82% are singletons. The TCR sequence derives from a woman aged 60-70 years with COVID-19, enrolled during active disease. The rearrangement links TRBV10-3 to TRBJ1-5; D gene unclear. The specimen sequenced was peripheral blood. This CDR3 reads CAISESQYQPQHF. DNA for the CDR3: TGTGCCATCAGTGAGTCGCAGTATCAGCCCCAGCATTTT.